The present T cell receptor (beta chain) was sequenced within a study of radiotherapy plus CTLA-4 blockade in lung cancer. As for the study in general: In around 17% of patients, objective responses were seen; approximately 31% had disease control. General observations from the study: TCR clones from tumors expanded in blood after radiotherapy plus ipilimumab. In blood, early T cell clone dynamics reportedly predicted response best, together with interferon-beta.

The CDR3 runs to 13 residues. The V end was cut by 5 bases, the J end by 8 bases, with 13 bases between. In germline, CDR1 is SGHTA, CDR2 FQGTGA. Worth noting for this clone: The target antigen is unknown.

Only in-frame clones appear in the TCRdb table, and some are missing; sequencing was by immunoSEQ multiplex PCR. The table records some 50,000 clones, roughly 86% of them present only once. The sequence came from a human donor with non-small cell lung cancer whose response to radiotherapy plus ipilimumab could not be evaluated. The chain couples TRBV7-3 to TRBJ1-3, with a possible D match to TRBD1 (5 bases). The sequencing used peripheral blood, collected from a patient treated with radiotherapy plus ipilimumab. The CDR3 is CASSRTPGDTIYF. The DNA of the CDR3 is TGTGCCAGCAGCCGTACCCCGGGGGACACCATATATTTT.